This TCR beta chain stems from a study of regulatory T cells in long-lasting Graves disease. The time point was: newly diagnosed GD, antithyroid drugs for less than 3 months. Researchers made the TCR library from RNA that was extracted from PBMCs. One endocrinology department in Xi'an, China, was where patients came from. Library construction for TCR beta used iRepertoire HTBI primers and Arm-PCR of CDR3 regions. MiXCR, run by TCRdb on the multiplex PCR reads, gives a single entry per CDR3 protein. The sample comprises 550,000 to 700,000 distinct CDR3 sequences, about 16% of which are singletons, and about 12% rests with the top ten. This clonotype was counted ten times or more. CDR1 is MDHEN, CDR2 SYDVKM, per germline. There are 14 residues in the CDR3. These data were also reused for a study on T cells in Graves' hyperthyroidism and ophthalmopathy. As that report states: Among thyroid clonotypes expanded above 0.001, most also appeared in blood.

The chain carries TRBV28 and TRBJ1-2; TRBD1 is a possible D gene (6 bases). The sequencing here drew on peripheral blood mononuclear cells (PBMCs), taken at new diagnosis, from a patient treated with antithyroid drugs. The clonotype comes from a young man with Graves disease. As DNA, the CDR3 is TGTGCAACCGACGGGGGGCCGACTAACTATGGCTACACCTTC. Its protein product is CATDGGPTNYGYTF.